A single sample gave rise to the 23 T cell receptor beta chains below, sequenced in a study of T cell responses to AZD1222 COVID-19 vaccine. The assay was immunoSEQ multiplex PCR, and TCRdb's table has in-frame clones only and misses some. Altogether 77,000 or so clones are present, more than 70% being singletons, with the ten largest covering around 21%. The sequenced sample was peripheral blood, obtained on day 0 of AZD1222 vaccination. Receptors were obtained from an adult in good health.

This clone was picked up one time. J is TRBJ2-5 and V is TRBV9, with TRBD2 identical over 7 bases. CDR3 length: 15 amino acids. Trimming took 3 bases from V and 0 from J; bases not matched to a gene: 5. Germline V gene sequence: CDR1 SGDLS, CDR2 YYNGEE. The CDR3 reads CASSGGAGDQETQYF. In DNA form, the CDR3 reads TGTGCCAGCAGCGGGGGTGCGGGGGACCAAGAGACCCAGTACTTC.

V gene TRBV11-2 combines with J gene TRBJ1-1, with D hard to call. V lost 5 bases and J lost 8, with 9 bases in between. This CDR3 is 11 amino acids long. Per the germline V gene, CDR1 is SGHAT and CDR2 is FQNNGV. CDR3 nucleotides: TGTGCCAGCAGCCCGACGGGGGAAGCTTTCTTT. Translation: CASSPTGEAFF.

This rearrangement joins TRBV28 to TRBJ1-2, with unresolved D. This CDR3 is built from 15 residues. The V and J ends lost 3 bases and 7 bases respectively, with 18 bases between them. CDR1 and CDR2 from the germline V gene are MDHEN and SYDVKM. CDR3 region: CASSFPGEGGSGYTF. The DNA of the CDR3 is TGTGCCAGCAGTTTCCCTGGGGAGGGAGGGAGTGGCTACACCTTC.

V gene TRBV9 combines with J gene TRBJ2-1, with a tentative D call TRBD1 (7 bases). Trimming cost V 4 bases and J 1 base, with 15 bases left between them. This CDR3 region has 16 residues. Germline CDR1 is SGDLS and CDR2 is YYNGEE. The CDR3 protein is CASSPAGGKSYNEQFF. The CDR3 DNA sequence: TGTGCCAGCAGCCCAGCAGGGGGGAAATCCTACAATGAGCAGTTCTTC.

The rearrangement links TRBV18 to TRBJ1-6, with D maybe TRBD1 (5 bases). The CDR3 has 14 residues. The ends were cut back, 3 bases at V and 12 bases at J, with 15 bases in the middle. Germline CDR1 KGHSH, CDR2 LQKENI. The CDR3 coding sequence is TGTGCCAGCTCACCCGGACAAGGCACGCAACCCCTCCACTTT. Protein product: CASSPGQGTQPLHF.

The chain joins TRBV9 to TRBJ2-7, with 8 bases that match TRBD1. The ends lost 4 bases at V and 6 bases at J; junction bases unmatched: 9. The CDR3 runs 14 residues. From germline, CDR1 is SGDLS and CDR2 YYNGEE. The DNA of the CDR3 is TGTGCCAGCAGCCCCCGGGACAGGTCGTCCGAGCAGTACTTC. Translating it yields CASSPRDRSSEQYF. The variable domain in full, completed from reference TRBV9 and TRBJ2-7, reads DSGVTQTPKHLITATGQRVTLRCSPRSGDLSVYWYQQSLDQGLQFLIQYYNGEERAKGNILERFSAQQFPDLHSELNLSSLELGDSALYFCASSPRDRSSEQYFGPGTRLTVT.

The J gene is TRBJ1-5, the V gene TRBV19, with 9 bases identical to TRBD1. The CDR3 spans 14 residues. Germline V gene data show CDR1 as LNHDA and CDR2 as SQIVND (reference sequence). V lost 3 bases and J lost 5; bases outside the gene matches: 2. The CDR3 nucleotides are TGTGCCAGTAGTATCGACAGGGGGGATCAGCCCCAGCATTTT. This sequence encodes CASSIDRGDQPQHF.

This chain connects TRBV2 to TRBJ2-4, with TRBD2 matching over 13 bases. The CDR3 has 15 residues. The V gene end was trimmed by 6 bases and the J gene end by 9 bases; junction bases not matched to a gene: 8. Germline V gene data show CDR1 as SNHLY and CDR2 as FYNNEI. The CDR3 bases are TGTGCCAGCAGCCTAGGGGGACTAGCGGGAAGCATTCAGTACTTC. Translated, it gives CASSLGGLAGSIQYF.

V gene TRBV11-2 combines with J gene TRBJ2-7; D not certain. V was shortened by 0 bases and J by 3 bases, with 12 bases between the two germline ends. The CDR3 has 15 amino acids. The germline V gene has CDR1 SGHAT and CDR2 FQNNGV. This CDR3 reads CASSLDLYSNYEQYF. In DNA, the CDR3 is TGTGCCAGCAGCTTAGATCTATACAGCAACTACGAGCAGTACTTC.

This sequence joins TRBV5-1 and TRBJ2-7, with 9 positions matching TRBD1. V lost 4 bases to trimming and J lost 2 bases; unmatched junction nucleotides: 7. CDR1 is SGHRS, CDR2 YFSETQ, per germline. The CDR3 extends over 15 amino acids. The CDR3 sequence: CASSRTTGGTYEQYF. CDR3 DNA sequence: TGCGCCAGCAGCCGCACGACAGGGGGAACCTACGAGCAGTACTTC. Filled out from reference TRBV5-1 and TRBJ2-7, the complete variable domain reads KAGVTQTPRYLIKTRGQQVTLSCSPISGHRSVSWYQQTPGQGLQFLFEYFSETQRNKGNFPGRFSGRQFSNSRSEMNVSTLELGDSALYLCASSRTTGGTYEQYFGPGTRLTVT.

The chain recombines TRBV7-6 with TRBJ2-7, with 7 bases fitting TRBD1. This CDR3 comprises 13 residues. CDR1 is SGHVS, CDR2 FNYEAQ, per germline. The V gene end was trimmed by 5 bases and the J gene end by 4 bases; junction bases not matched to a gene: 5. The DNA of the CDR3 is TGTGCCAGCAGCACCCAGACAGGGTACGAGCAGTACTTC. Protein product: CASSTQTGYEQYF.

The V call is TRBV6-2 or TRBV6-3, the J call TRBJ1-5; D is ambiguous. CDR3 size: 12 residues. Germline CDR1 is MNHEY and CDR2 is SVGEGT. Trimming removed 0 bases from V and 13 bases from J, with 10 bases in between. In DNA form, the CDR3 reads TGTGCCAGCAGTTACTCAACTTTGGAACAGCATTTT. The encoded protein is CASSYSTLEQHF.

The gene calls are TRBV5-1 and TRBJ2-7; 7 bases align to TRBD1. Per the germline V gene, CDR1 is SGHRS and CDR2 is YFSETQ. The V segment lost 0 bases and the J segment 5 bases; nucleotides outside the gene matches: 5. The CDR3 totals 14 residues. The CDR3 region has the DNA TGCGCCAGCAGCTTGGGACAGGGTGTGGACGAGCAGTACTTC. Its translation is CASSLGQGVDEQYF.

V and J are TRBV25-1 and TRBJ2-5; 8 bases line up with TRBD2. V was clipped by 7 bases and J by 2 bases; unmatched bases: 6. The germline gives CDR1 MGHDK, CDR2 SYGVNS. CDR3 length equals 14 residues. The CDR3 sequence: CASIPRGGQETQYF. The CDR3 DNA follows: TGTGCCAGCATCCCCCGGGGGGGTCAAGAGACCCAGTACTTC. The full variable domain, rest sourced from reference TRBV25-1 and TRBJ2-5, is EADIYQTPRYLVIGTGKKITLECSQTMGHDKMYWYQQDPGMELHLIHYSYGVNSTEKGDLSSESTVSRIRTEHFPLTLESARPSHTSQYLCASIPRGGQETQYFGPGTRLLVL.

In nucleotides, the CDR3 is TGTGCCAGCAGCAACCAACCCCCAGGACTAGCGGGTATCTACAATGAGCAGTTCTTC. Protein product: CASSNQPPGLAGIYNEQFF. The chain joins TRBV7-3 to TRBJ2-1; TRBD2 aligns across 11 bases. The germline V gene encodes CDR1 SGHTA and CDR2 FQGTGA. V shed 5 bases and J 3 bases; nucleotides not matched to a gene: 15. This CDR3 contains 19 residues.

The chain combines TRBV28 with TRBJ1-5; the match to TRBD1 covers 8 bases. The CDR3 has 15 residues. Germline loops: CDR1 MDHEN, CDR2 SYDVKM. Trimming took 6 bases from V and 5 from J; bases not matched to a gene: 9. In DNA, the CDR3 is TGTGCCAGCAGAATGGACAGGGTTGGAGATCAGCCCCAGCATTTT. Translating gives CASRMDRVGDQPQHF.

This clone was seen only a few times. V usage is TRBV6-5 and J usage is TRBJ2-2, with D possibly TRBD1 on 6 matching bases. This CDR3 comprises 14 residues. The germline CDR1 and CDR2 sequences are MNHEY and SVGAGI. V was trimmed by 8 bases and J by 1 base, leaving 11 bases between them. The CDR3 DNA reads TGTGCCAGCCTCGGGACACTGAACACCGGGGAGCTGTTTTTT. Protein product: CASLGTLNTGELFF.

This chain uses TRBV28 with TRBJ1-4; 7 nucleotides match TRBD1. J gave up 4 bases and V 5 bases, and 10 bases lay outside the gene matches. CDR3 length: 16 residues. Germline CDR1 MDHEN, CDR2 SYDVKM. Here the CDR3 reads CASSSPRQGGNEKLFF. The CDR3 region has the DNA TGTGCCAGCAGTAGCCCCCGACAGGGTGGTAATGAAAAACTGTTTTTT.

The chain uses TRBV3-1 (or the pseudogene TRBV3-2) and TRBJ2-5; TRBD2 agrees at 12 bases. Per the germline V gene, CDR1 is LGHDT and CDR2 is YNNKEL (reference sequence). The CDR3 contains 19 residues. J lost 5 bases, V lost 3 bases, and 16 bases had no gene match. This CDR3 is CASSQLWASGRGRSETQYF. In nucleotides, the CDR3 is TGTGCCAGCAGCCAGTTGTGGGCTAGCGGGAGGGGTAGGTCGGAGACCCAGTACTTC.

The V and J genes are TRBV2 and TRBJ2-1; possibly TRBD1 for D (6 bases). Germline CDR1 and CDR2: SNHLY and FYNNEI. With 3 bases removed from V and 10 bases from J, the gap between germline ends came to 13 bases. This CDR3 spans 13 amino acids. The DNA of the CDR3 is TGTGCCAGCAGTGACTCAGGGGAAGGGGAGCAGTTCTTC. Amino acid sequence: CASSDSGEGEQFF.

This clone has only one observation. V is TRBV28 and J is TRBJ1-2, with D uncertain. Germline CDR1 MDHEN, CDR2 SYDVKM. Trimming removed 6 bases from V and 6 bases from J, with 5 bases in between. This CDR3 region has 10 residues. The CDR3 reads CASSSNGYTF. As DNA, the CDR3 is TGTGCCAGCAGCTCCAATGGCTACACCTTC.

The CDR3 region is CASSLSGSPPGTQYF. DNA of the CDR3: TGTGCCAGCAGCCTTTCGGGTTCGCCGCCCGGTACGCAGTATTTT. This rearrangement joins TRBV5-6 to TRBJ2-3; D gene ambiguous. Germline lookup yields CDR1 SGHDT and CDR2 YYEEEE. Trimming left V 4 bases short and J 8 bases short, with 20 bases between. The CDR3 covers 15 residues.

The DNA for the CDR3 is TGTGCCAGCAGTTACTCGACAGGACTAGCGGTTATTATCTCCTACAATGAGCAGTTCTTC. As protein: CASSYSTGLAVIISYNEQFF. The chain joins TRBV6-2 or TRBV6-3 to TRBJ2-1; 10 bases align to TRBD2. This CDR3 spans 20 amino acids. J was trimmed by 0 bases and V by 0 bases; bases with no gene match: 11. Germline V gene lookup returns CDR1 MNHEY and CDR2 SVGEGT.